Given below is one T cell receptor beta chain in context. What it binds is not known. The entry originates in a study of T-cell memory formation after mild COVID-19. General study points: Contracting CD4+ clones were located mainly in CM and EM, and CD8+ clones in EMRA.

Each CDR3 protein is one row after TCRdb ran MiXCR on the 5' RACE reads. The data hold 140,000 or so distinct CDR3 sequences, with 5.5% to 7% observed a single time. The sample comprised PBMCs or a T cell subset sorted from them (not recorded which). The receptor was derived from an adult woman who had mild COVID-19 (a few samples of this study predate the infection). Cell type and time point are not known.

The CDR3 nucleotides are TGTGCCAGCAGTTACGGGGGACTAGCGAGCCCTAGCACAGATACGCAGTATTTT. Protein: CASSYGGLASPSTDTQYF. The chain employs TRBV12-3 or TRBV12-4 and TRBJ2-3; TRBD2 agrees at 10 bases. The CDR3 spans 18 residues. V lost 4 bases, J lost 0 bases, and 10 bases stayed unmatched.